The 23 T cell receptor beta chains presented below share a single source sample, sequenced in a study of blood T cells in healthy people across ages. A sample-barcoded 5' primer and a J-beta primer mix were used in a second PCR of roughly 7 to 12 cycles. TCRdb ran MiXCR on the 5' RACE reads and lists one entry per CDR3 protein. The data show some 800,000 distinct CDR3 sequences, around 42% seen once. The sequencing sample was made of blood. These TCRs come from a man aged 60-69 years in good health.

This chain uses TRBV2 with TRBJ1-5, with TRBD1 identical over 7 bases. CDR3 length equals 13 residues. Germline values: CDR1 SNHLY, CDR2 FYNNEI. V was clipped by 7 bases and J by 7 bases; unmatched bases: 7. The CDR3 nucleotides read TGTGCCAGCACTCGGGACAGTGGACAGCCCCAGCATTTT. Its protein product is CASTRDSGQPQHF.

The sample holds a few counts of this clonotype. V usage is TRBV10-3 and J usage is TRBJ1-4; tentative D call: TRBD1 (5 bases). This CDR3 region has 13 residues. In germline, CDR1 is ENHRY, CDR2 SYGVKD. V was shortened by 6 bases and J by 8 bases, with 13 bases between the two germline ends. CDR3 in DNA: TGTGCCATCAGGATGGGGGTAGCGGAAAAACTGTTTTTT. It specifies CAIRMGVAEKLFF.

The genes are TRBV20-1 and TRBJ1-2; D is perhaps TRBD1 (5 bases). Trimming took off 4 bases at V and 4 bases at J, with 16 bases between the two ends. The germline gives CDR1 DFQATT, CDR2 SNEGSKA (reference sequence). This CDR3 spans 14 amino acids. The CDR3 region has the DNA TGCAGTGCTACCCTTAGCCAGGGACCCTATGGCTACACCTTC. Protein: CSATLSQGPYGYTF.

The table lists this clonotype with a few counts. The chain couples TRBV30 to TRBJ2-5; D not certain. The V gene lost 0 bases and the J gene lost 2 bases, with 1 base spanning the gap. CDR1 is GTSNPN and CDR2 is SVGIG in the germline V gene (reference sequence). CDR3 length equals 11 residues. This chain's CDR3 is CAWSVQETQYF. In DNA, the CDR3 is TGTGCCTGGAGTGTACAAGAGACCCAGTACTTC.

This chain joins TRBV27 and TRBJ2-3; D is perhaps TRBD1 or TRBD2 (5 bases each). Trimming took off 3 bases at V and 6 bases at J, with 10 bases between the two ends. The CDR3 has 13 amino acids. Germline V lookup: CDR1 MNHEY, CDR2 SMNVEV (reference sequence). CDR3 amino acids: CASSFWGTDTQYF. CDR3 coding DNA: TGTGCCAGCAGTTTTTGGGGGACCGATACGCAGTATTTT.

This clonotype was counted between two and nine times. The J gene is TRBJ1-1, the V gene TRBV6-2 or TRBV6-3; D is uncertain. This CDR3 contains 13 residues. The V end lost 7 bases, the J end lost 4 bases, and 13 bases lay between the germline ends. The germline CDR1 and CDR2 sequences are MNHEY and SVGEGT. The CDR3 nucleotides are TGTGCCAGCATGAAGTCAACGGTCACTGAAGCTTTCTTT. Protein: CASMKSTVTEAFF.

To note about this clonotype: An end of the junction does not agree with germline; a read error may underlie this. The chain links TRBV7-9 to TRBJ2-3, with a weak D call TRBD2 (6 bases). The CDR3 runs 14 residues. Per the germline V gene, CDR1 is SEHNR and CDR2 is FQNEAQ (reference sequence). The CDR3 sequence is CASSSGGYTDAQYF. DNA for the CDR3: TGTGCCAGCAGCTCCGGGGGATACACAGATGCGCAGTATTTT.

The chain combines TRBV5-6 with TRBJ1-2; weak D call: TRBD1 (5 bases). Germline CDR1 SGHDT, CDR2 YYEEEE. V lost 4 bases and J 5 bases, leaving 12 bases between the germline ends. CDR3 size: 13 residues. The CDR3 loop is CASSREGTYGYTF. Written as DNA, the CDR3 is TGTGCCAGCAGCCGGGAAGGGACGTATGGCTACACCTTC.

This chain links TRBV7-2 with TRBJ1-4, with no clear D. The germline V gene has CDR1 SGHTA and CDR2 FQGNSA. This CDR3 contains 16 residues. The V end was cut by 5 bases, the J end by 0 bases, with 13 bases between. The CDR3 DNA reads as TGTGCCAGCAGCCAACAGCGACGGTCAACTAATGAAAAACTGTTTTTT. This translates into CASSQQRRSTNEKLFF. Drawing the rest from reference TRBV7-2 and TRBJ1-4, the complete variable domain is GAGVSQSPSNKVTEKGKDVELRCDPISGHTALYWYRQSLGQGLEFLIYFQGNSAPDKSGLPSDRFSAERTGGSVSTLTIQRTQQEDSAVYLCASSQQRRSTNEKLFFGSGTQLSVL.

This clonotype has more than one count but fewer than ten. Here the CDR3 DNA reads TGTGCCAGCAGCTTAGAAACTGGGGACGGAGCTTTCTTT. Its protein product is CASSLETGDGAFF. The J gene is TRBJ1-1, the V gene TRBV7-2; D perhaps matches TRBD1 (5 bases). Germline CDR1 SGHTA, CDR2 FQGNSA. The CDR3 spans 13 residues. V lost 1 base and J lost 10, with 13 bases in between.

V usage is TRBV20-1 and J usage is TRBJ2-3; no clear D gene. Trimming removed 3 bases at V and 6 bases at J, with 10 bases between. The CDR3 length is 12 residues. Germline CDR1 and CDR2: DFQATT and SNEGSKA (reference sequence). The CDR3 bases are TGCAGTGCTAGGATGGATTTGGATACGCAGTATTTT. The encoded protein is CSARMDLDTQYF.

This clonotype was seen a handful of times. The CDR3 reads CASSEDSPRGTDEQYF. Written as DNA, the CDR3 is TGCGCCAGCAGCGAGGACAGCCCGAGGGGTACCGACGAGCAGTACTTC. The rearrangement uses TRBV4-3 and TRBJ2-7, with D possibly TRBD1 on 6 matching bases. The germline gives CDR1 LGHNA, CDR2 YSLEER. CDR3 length: 16 residues. Deletions cut 5 bases from V and 5 bases from J, with 22 bases between.

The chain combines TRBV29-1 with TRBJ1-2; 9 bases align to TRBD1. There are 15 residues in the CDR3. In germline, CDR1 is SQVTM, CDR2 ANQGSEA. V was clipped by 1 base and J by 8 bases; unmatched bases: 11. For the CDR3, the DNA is TGCAGCGTTGAAGGTCGGGGGACAGGGAATGGCGGCTACACCTTC. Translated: CSVEGRGTGNGGYTF.

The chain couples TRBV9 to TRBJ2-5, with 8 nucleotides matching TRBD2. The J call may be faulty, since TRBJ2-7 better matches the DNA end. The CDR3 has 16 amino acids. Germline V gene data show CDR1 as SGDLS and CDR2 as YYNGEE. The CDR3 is CASSVGAGGRAYEQYF. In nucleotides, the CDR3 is TGTGCCAGCAGCGTAGGGGCGGGGGGTAGGGCCTACGAGCAGTACTTC.

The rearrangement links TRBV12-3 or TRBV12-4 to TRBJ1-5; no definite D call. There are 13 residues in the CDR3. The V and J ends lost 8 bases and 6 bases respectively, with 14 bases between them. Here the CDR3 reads CASAPLGGQPQHF. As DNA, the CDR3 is TGTGCCAGCGCCCCCTTGGGCGGTCAGCCCCAGCATTTT.

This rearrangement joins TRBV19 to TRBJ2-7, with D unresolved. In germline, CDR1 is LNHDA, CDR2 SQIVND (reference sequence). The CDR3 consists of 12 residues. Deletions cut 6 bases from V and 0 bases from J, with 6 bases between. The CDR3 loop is CASRGLSYEQYF. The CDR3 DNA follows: TGTGCCAGTAGAGGCCTCTCCTACGAGCAGTACTTC.

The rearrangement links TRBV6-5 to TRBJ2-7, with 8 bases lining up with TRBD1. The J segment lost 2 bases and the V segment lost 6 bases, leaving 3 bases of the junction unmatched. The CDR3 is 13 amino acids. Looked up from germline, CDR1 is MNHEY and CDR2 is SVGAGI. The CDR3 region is CASRPGGTYEQYF. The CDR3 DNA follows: TGTGCCAGCAGGCCAGGGGGCACCTACGAGCAGTACTTC.

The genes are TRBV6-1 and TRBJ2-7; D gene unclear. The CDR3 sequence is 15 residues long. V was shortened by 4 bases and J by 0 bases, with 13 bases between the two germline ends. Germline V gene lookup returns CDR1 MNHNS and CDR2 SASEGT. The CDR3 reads CASSGPGPSSYEQYF. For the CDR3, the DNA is TGTGCCAGCAGTGGGCCGGGCCCAAGCTCCTACGAGCAGTACTTC.

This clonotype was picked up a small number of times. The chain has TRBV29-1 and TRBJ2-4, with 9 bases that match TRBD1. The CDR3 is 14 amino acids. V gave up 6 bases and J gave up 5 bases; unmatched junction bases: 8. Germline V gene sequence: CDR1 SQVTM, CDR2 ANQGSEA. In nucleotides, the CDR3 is TGCAGCGTGAGAGGGACAGGGCGGGAAAACATTCAGTACTTC. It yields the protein CSVRGTGRENIQYF.

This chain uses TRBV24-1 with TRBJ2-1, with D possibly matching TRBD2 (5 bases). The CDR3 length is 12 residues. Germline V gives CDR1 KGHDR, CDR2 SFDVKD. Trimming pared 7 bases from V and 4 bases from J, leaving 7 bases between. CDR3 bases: TGTGCCACCAGGGGAGTATACAATGAGCAGTTCTTC. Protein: CATRGVYNEQFF.

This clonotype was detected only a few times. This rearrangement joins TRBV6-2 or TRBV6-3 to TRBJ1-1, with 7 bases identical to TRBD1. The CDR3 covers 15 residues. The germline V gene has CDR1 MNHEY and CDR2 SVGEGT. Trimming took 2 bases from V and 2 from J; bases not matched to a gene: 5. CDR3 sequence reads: CASSYRGQYNTEAFF. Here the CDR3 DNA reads TGTGCCAGCAGTTACAGGGGACAGTATAACACTGAAGCTTTCTTT.

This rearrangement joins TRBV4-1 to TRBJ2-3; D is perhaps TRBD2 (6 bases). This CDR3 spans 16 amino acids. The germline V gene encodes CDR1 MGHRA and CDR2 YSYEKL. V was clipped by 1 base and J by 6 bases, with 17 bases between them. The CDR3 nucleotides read TGCGCCAGCAGCCAAGCCAGTGGGGGGAATCAGGATACGCAGTATTTT. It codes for CASSQASGGNQDTQYF.

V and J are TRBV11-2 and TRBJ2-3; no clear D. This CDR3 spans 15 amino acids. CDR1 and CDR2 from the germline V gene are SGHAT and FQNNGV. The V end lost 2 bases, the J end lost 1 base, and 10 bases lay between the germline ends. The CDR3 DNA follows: TGTGCCAGCAGCTTACAGGTGCGGCGCACAGATACGCAGTATTTT. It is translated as CASSLQVRRTDTQYF.